The next 22 T cell receptor beta chains were all read from a single sample in a study of T-cell reconstitution after alpha-beta-depleted transplantation in children. The authors prepared the TCRbeta library with unique molecular identifiers. TCRdb re-derived calls from the PCR reads in MiXCR, one entry per CDR3 protein. The sample has around 440,000 distinct CDR3 sequences, roughly 16% seen once. The source material was PBMCs, mostly from graft donor cells, sampled 360 days after TCRalphabeta/CD19-depleted stem cell transplant. Every receptor here comes from a boy younger than two who had a stem cell transplant for Wiskott-Aldrich syndrome, so the T cells may come from the graft donor.

This CDR3 is CASSLTRETDEQYF. CDR3 nucleotides: TGTGCCAGCAGCTTAACGCGGGAGACGGACGAGCAGTACTTC. The J gene is TRBJ2-7, the V gene TRBV7-9, with TRBD2 identical over 7 bases. Looked up from germline, CDR1 is SEHNR and CDR2 is FQNEAQ (reference sequence). The CDR3 is 14 residues long. V lost 2 bases to trimming and J lost 5 bases; unmatched junction nucleotides: 6.

The table lists this clonotype with a few counts. The chain uses TRBV20-1 and TRBJ2-7; TRBD2 matches 9 bases. CDR3 length: 15 amino acids. Trimming removed 3 bases from V and 2 bases from J; junction bases left unmatched: 8. Germline CDR1 DFQATT, CDR2 SNEGSKA (reference sequence). The CDR3 DNA reads TGCAGTGCTAGGGGTGGTAGCGGGGGAGCCTACGAGCAGTACTTC. Encoded protein: CSARGGSGGAYEQYF.

This chain joins TRBV5-6 and TRBJ2-3; 8 positions agree with TRBD1. The V gene end was trimmed by 2 bases and the J gene end by 2 bases; junction bases not matched to a gene: 4. CDR1 and CDR2 from the germline V gene are SGHDT and YYEEEE. The CDR3 is 15 residues long. The CDR3, as DNA: TGTGCCAGCAGCTTACCGACAGGGGACACAGATACGCAGTATTTT. It codes for CASSLPTGDTDTQYF.

The genes are TRBV10-3 and TRBJ2-3; D is unresolved. The V and J ends lost 2 bases and 0 bases respectively, with 6 bases between them. This CDR3 contains 14 residues. CDR1 ENHRY and CDR2 SYGVKD come from the germline V gene. The CDR3 nucleotides read TGTGCCATCAGTGAGAGCAGGAGCACAGATACGCAGTATTTT. Translating gives CAISESRSTDTQYF.

The chain has TRBV24-1 and TRBJ2-1; the match to TRBD1 covers 8 bases. The CDR3 loop spans 14 amino acids. Trimming at V came to 10 bases and at J to 2 bases, leaving 6 bases not matched to a gene. CDR1 and CDR2 from the germline V gene are KGHDR and SFDVKD. The CDR3 coding sequence is TGTGCCACGCAACAGGGGGAAACCTACAATGAGCAGTTCTTC. Amino acid sequence: CATQQGETYNEQFF.

This clonotype came up a few times. The V call is TRBV27, the J call TRBJ2-5; 7 bases are shared with TRBD2. This CDR3 has 16 residues. CDR1 is MNHEY and CDR2 is SMNVEV in the germline V gene (reference sequence). Trimming took 3 bases from V and 5 from J; bases not matched to a gene: 12. CDR3 sequence (DNA): TGTGCCAGCAGTTTGGCCAGCGGGGTAGCAAGGGAGACCCAGTACTTC. Translation: CASSLASGVARETQYF.

The chain recombines TRBV20-1 with TRBJ2-2; D unresolved. This CDR3 spans 14 amino acids. V lost 3 bases to trimming and J lost 2 bases, with 10 bases between them. Germline V lookup: CDR1 DFQATT, CDR2 SNEGSKA (reference sequence). The CDR3 loop reads CSASIPKNTGELFF. The DNA of the CDR3 is TGCAGTGCTAGTATTCCAAAAAACACCGGGGAGCTGTTTTTT.

The chain combines TRBV10-3 with TRBJ1-2; perhaps TRBD1 as D (6 bases). This CDR3 contains 13 residues. Germline CDR1 is ENHRY and CDR2 is SYGVKD. The V end was cut by 10 bases, the J end by 2 bases, with 14 bases between. The CDR3 reads CASTSQGNYGYTF. The CDR3 DNA follows: TGTGCCAGCACTTCTCAGGGGAACTATGGCTACACCTTC.

The rearrangement uses TRBV4-3 and TRBJ2-5; TRBD2 aligns across 12 bases. Losses at the gene ends were 1 base for V and 6 bases for J; bases not matched to a gene: 6. Germline CDR1 is LGHNA and CDR2 is YSLEER. The CDR3 consists of 16 residues. CDR3 protein: CASSQVALAGGQTQYF. The CDR3 nucleotides read TGCGCCAGCAGCCAAGTAGCCCTAGCGGGAGGGCAGACCCAGTACTTC.

This clonotype occurred a few times. The gene calls are TRBV20-1 and TRBJ1-4; D unclear. The CDR3 totals 11 residues. The V gene's germline CDR1 is DFQATT and CDR2 SNEGSKA (reference sequence). The V end lost 2 bases, the J end lost 8 bases, and 6 bases lay between the germline ends. CDR3 residues: CSARMAEKLFF. CDR3 in DNA: TGCAGTGCTAGAATGGCGGAAAAACTGTTTTTT.

The chain links TRBV28 to TRBJ2-7, with D unresolved. Germline assignment: CDR1 MDHEN and CDR2 SYDVKM. The V end was cut by 2 bases, the J end by 0 bases, with 8 bases between. This CDR3 is 14 amino acids long. This chain's CDR3 is CASSLIPSSYEQYF. The CDR3 DNA sequence: TGTGCCAGCAGTTTAATTCCCAGCTCCTACGAGCAGTACTTC.

This clonotype has just a few counts. The chain uses TRBV5-6 and TRBJ2-1; 9 bases align to TRBD2. This CDR3 is 16 amino acids long. J was trimmed by 3 bases and V by 4 bases; bases with no gene match: 8. Per the germline V gene, CDR1 is SGHDT and CDR2 is YYEEEE. CDR3 amino acids: CASSILAGSFYNEQFF. DNA for the CDR3: TGTGCCAGCAGCATCCTAGCGGGAAGCTTCTACAATGAGCAGTTCTTC.

This chain uses TRBV29-1 with TRBJ2-3, with D perhaps TRBD2 (6 bases). Germline V gene sequence: CDR1 SQVTM, CDR2 ANQGSEA. This CDR3 has 17 amino acids. The V and J ends lost 3 bases and 2 bases respectively, with 21 bases between them. CDR3 in amino acids: CSVDGLEAGRDTDTQYF. CDR3 nucleotides: TGCAGCGTTGATGGCCTGGAGGCGGGAAGGGACACAGATACGCAGTATTTT.

In its sample, this clonotype was seen a few times. This chain uses TRBV4-3 with TRBJ2-1; no definite D call. With 0 bases removed from V and 7 bases from J, the gap between germline ends came to 7 bases. Germline V gene data show CDR1 as LGHNA and CDR2 as YSLEER. The CDR3 is made up of 13 amino acids. In nucleotides, the CDR3 is TGCGCCAGCAGCCAAGATCCTCCGAATGAGCAGTTCTTC. Translation gives CASSQDPPNEQFF.

The J gene is TRBJ2-1, the V gene TRBV14; D is perhaps TRBD1 (6 bases). There are 16 residues in the CDR3. Trimming removed 5 bases from V and 3 bases from J, with 17 bases in between. Germline V CDR1 and CDR2: SGHDN, FVKESK. CDR3 amino acids: CASSYLDGGFYNEQFF. The CDR3 DNA follows: TGTGCCAGCAGCTATCTCGATGGGGGCTTCTACAATGAGCAGTTCTTC. Variable domain in full (rest from reference TRBV14 and TRBJ2-1): EAGVTQFPSHSVIEKGQTVTLRCDPISGHDNLYWYRRVMGKEIKFLLHFVKESKQDESGMPNNRFLAERTGGTYSTLKVQPAELEDSGVYFCASSYLDGGFYNEQFFGPGTRLTVL.

This clonotype came up a few times. This chain uses TRBV9 with TRBJ2-1; no clear D. The germline CDR1 and CDR2 sequences are SGDLS and YYNGEE. This CDR3 has 13 amino acids. Trimming stripped 0 bases from V and 10 bases from J, with 11 bases between. This chain's CDR3 is CASSVGNAMEQFF. The DNA for the CDR3 is TGTGCCAGCAGCGTAGGGAACGCGATGGAGCAGTTCTTC.

The chain links TRBV6-6 to TRBJ1-1; maybe TRBD1 (5 bases). V lost 8 bases and J 1 base, leaving 11 bases between the germline ends. The germline V gene encodes CDR1 MNHNY and CDR2 SVGAGI (reference sequence). CDR3 length: 13 residues. CDR3 residues: CASGDLRNTEAFF. The CDR3 DNA reads TGTGCCAGCGGGGACCTTAGGAACACTGAAGCTTTCTTT.

The chain carries TRBV7-2 and TRBJ2-5, with D tentatively TRBD1 (5 bases). This CDR3 spans 16 amino acids. Trimming pared 2 bases from V and 0 bases from J, leaving 13 bases between. Germline V gene lookup returns CDR1 SGHTA and CDR2 FQGNSA. The CDR3 sequence is CASSLLAPGNQETQYF. The DNA for the CDR3 is TGTGCCAGCAGCTTACTGGCGCCAGGGAACCAAGAGACCCAGTACTTC. The full variable domain, in which reference TRBV7-2 and TRBJ2-5 provide the parts outside the CDR3, is GAGVSQSPSNKVTEKGKDVELRCDPISGHTALYWYRQSLGQGLEFLIYFQGNSAPDKSGLPSDRFSAERTGGSVSTLTIQRTQQEDSAVYLCASSLLAPGNQETQYFGPGTRLLVL.

There are a few counts of this clonotype. CDR3 loop: CASSRTGRTGYEQYF. The DNA of the CDR3 is TGTGCCAGCAGCCGGACAGGGAGGACGGGCTACGAGCAGTACTTC. V is TRBV7-9 and J is TRBJ2-7; TRBD1 matches at 8 bases. Germline CDR1 and CDR2: SEHNR and FQNEAQ (reference sequence). This CDR3 spans 15 amino acids. V lost 5 bases and J lost 3; bases outside the gene matches: 9.

The rearrangement uses TRBV12-3 or TRBV12-4 and TRBJ2-5; TRBD2 agrees at 12 bases. The CDR3 is made up of 16 amino acids. The trim removed 4 bases at V and 0 bases at J, leaving 3 bases unmatched. In nucleotides, the CDR3 is TGTGCCAGCAGTTGGGGGACTAGCGGGTACCAAGAGACCCAGTACTTC. Translation gives CASSWGTSGYQETQYF.

This clonotype has a count of ten or more. This rearrangement joins TRBV7-6 to TRBJ2-2; 8 bases align to TRBD2. Germline values: CDR1 SGHVS, CDR2 FNYEAQ. The V and J ends lost 1 base and 0 bases, in that order; junction bases with no gene match: 7. The length of the CDR3 is 18 residues. CDR3 sequence reads: CASSLVVAGITNTGELFF. The CDR3 coding sequence is TGTGCCAGCAGCTTAGTTGTAGCGGGGATAACGAACACCGGGGAGCTGTTTTTT.

Only a few counts were recorded for this clonotype. V usage is TRBV12-3 or TRBV12-4 and J usage is TRBJ2-7; weak D call: TRBD2 (7 bases). CDR3 length equals 15 residues. V lost 3 bases and J 5 bases, leaving 17 bases between the germline ends. Written as DNA, the CDR3 is TGTGCCAGCAGTTTCTTGAGGGGGGGAAAGGACGAGCAGTACTTC. It yields the protein CASSFLRGGKDEQYF.